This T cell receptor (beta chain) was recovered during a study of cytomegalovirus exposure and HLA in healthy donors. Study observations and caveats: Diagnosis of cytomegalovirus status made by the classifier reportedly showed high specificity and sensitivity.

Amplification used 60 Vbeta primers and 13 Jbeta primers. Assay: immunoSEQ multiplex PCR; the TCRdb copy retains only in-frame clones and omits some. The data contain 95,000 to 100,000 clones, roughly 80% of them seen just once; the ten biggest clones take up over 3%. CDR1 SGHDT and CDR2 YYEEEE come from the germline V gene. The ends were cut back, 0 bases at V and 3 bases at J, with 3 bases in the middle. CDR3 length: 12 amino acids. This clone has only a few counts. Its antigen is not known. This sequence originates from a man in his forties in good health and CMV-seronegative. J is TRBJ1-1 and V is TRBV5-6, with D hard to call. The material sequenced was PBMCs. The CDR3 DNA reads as TGTGCCAGCAGCTTGGGAGACACTGAAGCTTTCTTT. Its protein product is CASSLGDTEAFF.